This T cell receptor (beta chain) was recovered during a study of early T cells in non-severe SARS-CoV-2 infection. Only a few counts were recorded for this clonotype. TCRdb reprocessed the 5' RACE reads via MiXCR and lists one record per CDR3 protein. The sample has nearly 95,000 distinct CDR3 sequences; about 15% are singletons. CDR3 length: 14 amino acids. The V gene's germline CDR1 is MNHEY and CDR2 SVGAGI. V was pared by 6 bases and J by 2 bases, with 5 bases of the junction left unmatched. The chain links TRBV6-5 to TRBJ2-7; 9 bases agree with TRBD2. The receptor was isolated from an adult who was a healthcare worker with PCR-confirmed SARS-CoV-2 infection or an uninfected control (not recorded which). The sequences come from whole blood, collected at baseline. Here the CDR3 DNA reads TGTGCCAGCAGGAATAGCGGGAGCACCTACGAGCAGTACTTC. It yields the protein CASRNSGSTYEQYF.